This TCR beta chain appears in the sequencing data of a study of PD-1 blockade in classical Hodgkin lymphoma. General observations from the study: Underlying causes for the observed repertoire differences were not defined, possibly disease activity or prior therapy.

Sequencing was performed with immunoSEQ multiplex PCR; in TCRdb, only in-frame clones are kept and a portion is missing. The sample has some 93,000 clones; roughly 89% are singletons. Regarding this clone: Its antigen is as yet unknown.

Relapses following autologous stem cell transplantation were seen in all patients, with brentuximab vedotin exposure varying. This sequence was found in a human donor with classical Hodgkin lymphoma. The material was peripheral blood mononuclear cells (PBMCs), obtained before the second cycle of nivolumab.

The CDR3 reads CASTPGVFSYEQYF. The CDR3 DNA sequence: TGCGCCAGCACTCCTGGGGTATTCTCCTACGAGCAGTACTTC. The chain is built from TRBV5-1 and TRBJ2-7; no firm D call. Deletions cut 6 bases from V and 0 bases from J, with 13 bases between. Germline values: CDR1 SGHRS, CDR2 YFSETQ. The CDR3 extends over 14 amino acids.